This record covers a single T cell receptor (beta chain). Its target is not known. V was pared by 5 bases and J by 7 bases, with 12 bases between. The CDR3 contains 12 residues. From germline, CDR1 is SGHTA and CDR2 FQGNSA. The study isolated at least 6.5 million PBMCs from each sample. Combining a sample-barcoded 5' primer with a J-beta primer mix, a second PCR ran for about 7 to 11 cycles. TCRdb ran MiXCR on the 5' RACE reads and lists one entry per CDR3 protein. Among about 900,000 distinct CDR3 sequences listed, 48% were seen once. The sample is drawn from a study of blood T cells in healthy people across ages. Study-level results: It was not known whether donors were CMV positive (a possible confounder of expanded clonotype changes).

The specimen was blood. The chain combines TRBV7-2 with TRBJ2-7; D is uncertain. The TCR was taken from a man aged 25-45 years in good health. CDR3: CASSRMTNEQYF. Written as DNA, the CDR3 is TGTGCCAGCAGCCGTATGACCAATGAGCAGTACTTC. Combining the CDR3 with reference TRBV7-2 and TRBJ2-7 gives the whole variable domain GAGVSQSPSNKVTEKGKDVELRCDPISGHTALYWYRQSLGQGLEFLIYFQGNSAPDKSGLPSDRFSAERTGGSVSTLTIQRTQQEDSAVYLCASSRMTNEQYFGPGTRLTVT.